The rows below give T cell receptor beta chains drawn from one sample of a study of control samples from healthy donors and cancer patients. TCRdb keeps only in-frame clones here, not all; method: immunoSEQ multiplex PCR. The sample lists approximately 170,000 clones; over 85% were seen once. The sample consisted of blood. The origin of the receptors is a man aged 30 to 45 in good health. Each CDR3 is given with its conserved first and last residue. The D gene is left open where the match is weak. The listing skips clone size in some rows; elsewhere it reads once, few, many or a size class.

d_call,v_call,j_call,clone_size,cdr3_aa,cdr3_nt
.,TRBV19,TRBJ1-6,.,CASSPPGQIAYNSPLHF,TGTGCCAGTAGTCCACCCGGACAGATCGCCTATAATTCACCCCTCCACTTT
.,TRBV13,TRBJ2-1,.,CASSPPSLKSTDHEQFF,TGTGCCAGCAGCCCGCCCTCCTTGAAATCGACAGATCATGAGCAGTTCTTC
.,TRBV2,TRBJ2-5,few,CASRPNSETQYF,TGTGCCAGCAGGCCCAACTCAGAGACCCAGTACTTC
.,TRBV5-4,TRBJ2-7,.,CASSFRGHNSYEQYF,TGTGCCAGCAGCTTCCGGGGACACAATTCCTACGAGCAGTACTTC
.,TRBV11-3,TRBJ2-1,.,CASSLVSGDNEQFF,TGTGCCAGCAGCTTAGTATCTGGGGACAATGAGCAGTTCTTC
TRBD2,TRBV4-1,TRBJ2-5,.,CASSRGLAGEVVTQYF,TGCGCCAGCAGCCGGGGACTAGCGGGAGAAGTCGTGACCCAGTACTTC
.,TRBV5-4,TRBJ2-2,.,CASSGRAGDVASNTGELFF,TGTGCCAGCAGCGGGAGGGCAGGGGACGTGGCTTCGAACACCGGGGAGCTGTTTTTT
.,TRBV24-1,TRBJ1-1,many,CATRGSEPPWINTEAFF,TGTGCCACCAGGGGAAGCGAACCCCCCTGGATCAACACTGAAGCTTTCTTT
TRBD1,TRBV2,TRBJ1-1,few,CASSGGRGPYTEAFF,TGTGCCAGCAGTGGGGGCAGGGGGCCTTACACTGAAGCTTTCTTT
TRBD2,TRBV9,TRBJ2-3,.,CASSLAGGRTDTQYF,TGTGCCAGCAGCTTAGCGGGGGGGCGCACAGATACGCAGTATTTT
TRBD2,TRBV28,TRBJ2-3,.,CASSYRTSGSIDTQYF,TGTGCCAGCAGTTACAGGACTAGCGGGAGTATAGATACGCAGTATTTT
TRBD1,TRBV6-2/TRBV6-3,TRBJ1-3,.,CASSYPRDSTGNTIYF,TGTGCCAGCAGTTACCCCCGGGACAGCACTGGAAACACCATATATTTT
.,TRBV5-6,TRBJ1-2,.,CASSSGAHYGYTF,TGTGCCAGCAGCTCCGGGGCTCATTATGGCTACACCTTC
TRBD1,TRBV11-2,TRBJ2-1,.,CASSLDGQGPVRSYNEQFF,TGTGCCAGCAGCTTAGACGGACAGGGACCGGTCAGGTCCTACAATGAGCAGTTCTTC
.,TRBV7-6,TRBJ2-2,.,CASSLETATKTGELFF,TGTGCCAGCAGCTTAGAGACAGCGACGAAAACCGGGGAGCTGTTTTTT
.,TRBV21-1,TRBJ1-5,.,CASSKIPRGTGDFSNQPQHF,TGTGCCAGCAGCAAAATACCGAGGGGGACAGGGGACTTTAGCAATCAGCCCCAGCATTTT
TRBD2,TRBV28,TRBJ2-5,.,CASSSAGGRGQETQYF,TGTGCCAGCAGTTCCGCGGGAGGCCGTGGACAAGAGACCCAGTACTTC
TRBD2,TRBV7-3,TRBJ2-7,once,CASSLELAGVPEQYF,TGTGCCAGCAGCCTAGAACTAGCGGGAGTTCCCGAGCAGTACTTC
TRBD2,TRBV5-1,TRBJ2-7,.,CASSSGGSYEQYF,TGCGCCAGCAGTAGCGGGGGCTCCTACGAGCAGTACTTC
.,TRBV30,TRBJ1-1,.,CAWSEVGQNTEAFF,TGTGCCTGGAGTGAAGTGGGACAGAACACTGAAGCTTTCTTT
.,TRBV5-5,TRBJ1-2,.,CASSQGLDYGYTF,TGTGCCAGCAGCCAGGGACTGGACTATGGCTACACCTTC
.,TRBV19,TRBJ2-2,.,CASSIPPGELFF,TGTGCCAGTAGTATCCCTCCCGGGGAGCTGTTTTTT
.,TRBV29-1,TRBJ1-1,.,CTGMVGTEAFF,TGCACCGGTATGGTTGGCACTGAAGCTTTCTTT
.,TRBV7-9,TRBJ2-5,.,CASSLERTERGTQYF,TGTGCCAGCAGCTTAGAACGTACAGAACGAGGGACCCAGTACTTC
.,TRBV7-2,TRBJ1-1,once,CASSRRLDTEAFF,TGTGCCAGCAGCCGTCGACTAGACACTGAAGCTTTCTTT
.,TRBV18,TRBJ1-2,.,CASSLDRNYGYTF,TGTGCCAGCTCACTTGACAGGAACTATGGCTACACCTTC
.,TRBV27,TRBJ2-2,.,CASSSRGRGNGELFF,TGTGCCAGCAGTTCCCGGGGCCGAGGAAACGGGGAGCTGTTTTTT
.,TRBV7-9,TRBJ2-2,.,CASSLVSGSGELFF,TGTGCCAGCAGCTTAGTGTCGGGGAGCGGGGAGCTGTTTTTT
TRBD1,TRBV6-5,TRBJ1-2,.,CASSLTGDYGYTF,TGTGCCAGCAGTCTCACAGGGGACTATGGCTACACCTTC
TRBD2,TRBV6-5,TRBJ2-3,once,CASSQRLAYTDTQYF,TGTGCCAGCAGTCAGCGACTAGCGTACACAGATACGCAGTATTTT
TRBD1,TRBV6-5,TRBJ2-7,.,CASWGQGAGEQYF,TGTGCCAGCTGGGGACAGGGGGCAGGGGAGCAGTACTTC
.,TRBV11-2,TRBJ2-7,.,CASSQWTEYYEQYF,TGTGCCAGCAGCCAGTGGACAGAATACTACGAGCAGTACTTC
TRBD1,TRBV30,TRBJ1-1,.,CAWIRDRNTEAFF,TGTGCCTGGATTCGGGACAGGAACACTGAAGCTTTCTTT
TRBD1,TRBV2,TRBJ2-1,.,CASRHRDRGYNEQFF,TGTGCCAGCAGACACCGGGACAGGGGTTACAATGAGCAGTTCTTC
.,TRBV27,TRBJ1-1,.,CASNLEGPNTEAFF,TGTGCCAGCAATCTCGAAGGGCCGAACACTGAAGCTTTCTTT
.,TRBV2,TRBJ1-5,.,CASTAGHEYSNQPQHF,TGTGCCAGCACGGCGGGCCACGAGTATAGCAATCAGCCCCAGCATTTT
.,TRBV21-1,TRBJ2-1,.,CAYGGKDTYNEQFF,TGTGCCTACGGGGGTAAGGATACCTACAATGAGCAGTTCTTC
.,TRBV9,TRBJ2-1,.,CASSVGTGHNEQFF,TGTGCCAGCAGCGTCGGGACTGGACACAATGAGCAGTTCTTC
.,TRBV7-2,TRBJ1-6,.,CASSLSLGDVSPLHF,TGTGCCAGCAGCTTATCTTTAGGGGATGTTTCACCCCTCCACTTT
.,TRBV11-2,TRBJ1-2,.,CASSLEGNGYTF,TGTGCCAGCAGCTTAGAAGGGAACGGCTACACCTTC
.,TRBV15,TRBJ1-2,.,CATSVTRDNLQHTF,TGTGCCACCAGCGTCACCCGGGACAACCTTCAACACACCTTC
.,TRBV11-3,TRBJ1-1,.,CASSFSRGEAFF,TGTGCCAGCAGCTTCTCCCGGGGTGAAGCTTTCTTT